This record concerns one T cell receptor beta chain sequence. Its antigen is still unknown. No quality values exist for individual bases; no much larger clone is one base distant. The CDR3 runs 16 amino acids, cysteine and phenylalanine included. Only the CDR3 region is kept as DNA, spanning 48 bases read in frame from base 1. From V the trimming removes 7 bases and from J it removes 3 bases, while the gene matches leave 8 bases of the junction unaccounted for. The sample originates from a study of beta chain features in type 1 diabetes listed by TCRdb under 2018. For the study in its entirety: No differences in mean age, gender distribution, total cell number or subset yield were found between patients and healthy donors. A total of 85 million to 140 million sorted cells were examined across all samples, and the number of cells per subset was strongly correlated with RNA yield. In the study, TCRB repertoires of sorted circulating CD4+ T cell subsets from recently diagnosed type 1 diabetes patients were compared with those of matched healthy donors. Naive and central memory subsets were obtained from all 30 or so donors, but regulatory and stem cell-like memory subsets were isolated from only 8 patients and about eight healthy donors.

The High Capacity cDNA Reverse Transcription Kit was used to reverse transcribe all of the isolated RNA, meaning that expressed TCRB transcripts were what got sequenced. Naive, central memory and regulatory T cell samples underwent deep immunoSEQ sequencing, averaging about 3.5 million total reads per sample. Sorted cells were lysed in RLT buffer and RNA was extracted with DNase-treated RNeasy Micro or Mini kits, depending on cell number. Each cell subset was processed separately to prevent cross-contamination, with patient and healthy donor samples processed together. The immunoSEQ multiplex PCR was used to amplify TCRB sequences from cDNA, yielding 87-bp fragments that span the CDR3 region. Amplicons were sequenced on the Illumina HiSeq platform. As for the original processing: Synthetic template baselines were used to correct PCR bias computationally, reads within Hamming distance 2 were collapsed together, and singletons that could not be merged were discarded. Reads were aligned against IMGT so that V, D and J genes, CDR3 length and insertions or deletions at six rearrangement sites could be assigned. Within each subset, clonotype counts were normalized to sorted cell number, after which true diversity and Gini coefficients were computed with the tcR R package. The overlap coefficient, calculated on TCRB nucleotide sequences, was used to measure repertoire sharing. Out-of-frame TCRB sequences from naive cells were analyzed as a proxy for the pre-selection repertoire. This immuneACCESS table, as held by TCRdb, lists in-frame sequences with V and J called but not all clones. Of the missing ones, under half trace to an unresolved V gene in checked studies; the others have no known cause. That table supplies the V and J calls and clone size; D and trimming were determined from the DNA. The sample table contains under 350,000 clones; only one count was recorded for less than 30% of them. The top ten constitute about 0.012% of the sample.

A single peripheral blood draw of around 120 mL on average was collected from each donor into heparinised tubes. A BD FACSAria II and a panel including CD45RO, CCR7, CD25, CD127, CD95 and CD27 were used to sort naive, central memory, regulatory and stem cell-like memory CD4+ T cells. A purity above 98% was achieved for all sorted populations. Right away, PBMCs were isolated by Lymphoprep density gradient centrifugation and were stained directly, with no culture step. To minimize batch effects, samples were stained and sorted in pairs, one healthy donor with one patient per experiment. Overall results and qualifications from the work: Because cDNA rather than genomic DNA was sequenced, highly expressing activated cells could have been over-represented, although no difference in activation and CD3 levels was found between groups. Naive, central memory and regulatory TCRB repertoires appeared to be more alike among patients than among healthy donors. PCR might favor shorter templates, but patient and control samples were amplified and corrected together, so any skew would affect both groups equally. Patients with type 1 diabetes made fewer insertions and deleted more nucleotides at VDJ recombination sites, implying thymic rearrangement abnormalities. HLA sub-analyses involved small numbers of individuals, so any influence of HLA type on TCRB rearrangement remained unresolved. A moderate but significant shortening of TCRB CDR3 length was observed in type 1 diabetes patients in all four CD4+ subsets.

The sample taken for sequencing was naive CD4+ T cells from blood. The cell subset or site label corresponds to: true naive CD4+ T cells. Here the chain combines TRBV23-1 and TRBJ2-3; 12 of the junction bases match TRBD2. TRBV23-1 is recorded as an ORF, its role being uncertain. This TCR was sampled from a woman under 40 with type 1 diabetes. The base sequence is TGCGCCAGCAATACCGGTACTAGCGGGAGGACAGATACGCAGTATTTT. Its protein is CASNTGTSGRTDTQYF.